Listed below are T cell receptor beta chains from one sample, sequenced in a study of CD8 T cells in ankylosing spondylitis. MiXCR was run by TCRdb on the 5' RACE reads, yielding one entry per CDR3 protein. This sample carries 45,000 or so distinct CDR3 sequences, around 10% of them seen once, and the ten largest clones take roughly 1.3%. The sample taken for sequencing was blood, either unsorted or a sorted T cell fraction (not recorded which). These receptor sequences come from a male donor with ankylosing spondylitis or in good health (not recorded which). Both conserved end residues are part of each CDR3.

V gene: TRBV21-1; CDR3 protein: CADPTGGCTDTQYF
V gene: TRBV28; CDR3 protein: CASSFVRSYNQETQYF
V gene: TRBV5-1; CDR3 protein: CASRGLQSTDTQYF
V gene: TRBV20-1; CDR3 protein: CSANRQGVYEQYF
V gene: TRBV5-1; CDR3 protein: CASSFDSYNSPLHF
V gene: TRBV9; CDR3 protein: CASSRAGGGSTDTQYF
V gene: TRBV3-1; CDR3 protein: CASSLGLDSDTQYF
V gene: TRBV12-3/TRBV12-4; CDR3 protein: CASSFGWGEETQYF
V gene: TRBV20-1; CDR3 protein: CSARVLGRNRYEQYF
V gene: TRBV5-1; CDR3 protein: CASSLAGDTYEQYF
V gene: TRBV20-1; CDR3 protein: CSVKGLAGDNEQFF
V gene: TRBV10-3; CDR3 protein: CAISDLPETQYF
V gene: TRBV5-1; CDR3 protein: CASSLTDNYGYTF
V gene: TRBV2; CDR3 protein: CASSEAWRDGEQYF
V gene: TRBV5-1; CDR3 protein: CASGTTGGGEKLFF
V gene: TRBV29-1; CDR3 protein: CSVRGGHYEQYF
V gene: TRBV5-1; CDR3 protein: CASRREGIMNTEAFF
V gene: TRBV3-1; CDR3 protein: CASSWADSPLHF
V gene: TRBV25-1; CDR3 protein: CATNEPAGGRTDTQYF